This TCR beta chain is from a study of shared clonotypes between healthy human individuals (dated by TCRdb to between 2020 and 2021). As for the study more broadly: The cohort comprised two women and three men aged 18 to 49 years. For each donor, three plates each were used for CD4 naive and CD4 memory, two plates were used for CD8 naive, and one plate was used for CD8 memory. Leukapheresis yielded between about 0.9 and 10 billion PBMCs per donor. To increase sequencing depth and limit assay-specific biases, TCR repertoire library preparation and sequencing were carried out by different laboratories using diverse techniques. To estimate repertoire size and how much clonotypes are shared between individuals, the study performed deep sequencing of blood TCR repertoires from 4 to 6 healthy adults.

Using the deep immunoSEQ assay, multiplex PCR amplified TCR CDR3 regions from genomic DNA. Genomic DNA extracted from each cell subset was distributed evenly over all wells of several immunoSEQ 96-well plates, and each plate served as one replicate. Each replicate PCR for sorted subsets received about 180 ng genomic DNA, equal to about 30,000 T cell genomes. Purified libraries were quantified with a Qubit 3.0 fluorometer, sized on a Bioanalyzer 2100, and re-quantified with the KAPA Library Quantification kit. Every immunoSEQ 96-well plate was sequenced on a dedicated single-read 150-cycle Illumina NextSeq 550 flow cell. In the source study's methods: Because only junctional sequences without quality scores were contained in the immunoSEQ output, filtering matching that applied to full-length reads could not be performed. To assign V/J genes and CDR3, sequences were annotated against IMGT germline references using PyIR, a Python wrapper for IgBLAST v1.9. Reads were removed for weak V/J assignments (E-value above 1e-6), missing CDR3, stop codons, out-of-frame junctions, or ambiguous translated residues. V3J clonotypes were defined by identical inferred V gene, J gene, and CDR3 amino acid sequence. The percentage overlap between two repertoires was calculated by dividing the number of shared unique clonotypes by the size of the smaller repertoire. Repertoire richness was assessed with RTK rarefaction, the Chao1 estimator, and Recon v2.1 estimates of unobserved clonotypes. OLGA was used to compute generation probabilities for all TCRbeta clonotypes that the gDNA method yielded from a handful of donors. This is the immuneACCESS table as TCRdb keeps it, with only in-frame sequences that have V and J called. A part of the clones is gone; compared with another copy, unresolved V genes explain less than half, and the rest is unexplained. D and trimming were read from the DNA, whereas the V and J calls and clone size are those reported in that table. This sample holds over a million clones; approximately 96% were observed only once. The top ten hold 1.2% of the sample.

V is clipped by 2 bases and J by 6 bases, and the sequence between their germline boundaries is 8 bases long. The CDR3 contains 13 residues, cysteine and phenylalanine counted. CDR3 DNA only is kept here, 39 bases in frame from base 1. CDR1 SGHVS and CDR2 FQNEAQ are derived from the germline V gene. Donors were healthy HIV-negative adults with no recently reported acute infections or vaccinations. All donors were Caucasian adults living in Nashville, Tennessee, USA. CD4+ T cells were enriched through magnetic negative selection, after which naive cells were positively selected on CD45RA and the remaining negative fraction served as the memory subset. Blood was collected by leukapheresis, and PBMCs were isolated by Ficoll-Histopaque density gradient centrifugation and then cryopreserved in liquid nitrogen vapor phase. Analytical flow cytometry was used to check the purity and quantity of each magnetically sorted T cell population. From each sorted fraction, genomic DNA was isolated and quantified by UV absorbance on a Nanodrop 2000c.

General conclusions and limits of the study: When four donors were compared, the shared fraction of clonotypes was around 5.1% for naive CD4, approximately 3.3% for naive CD8, more than 2% for memory CD4, and around 0.37% for memory CD8. Even with the large sequencing depth, rarefaction of the sorted-subset datasets indicated that sequencing was incomplete. Pairwise subsampling indicated that sequencing depth was expected to affect the degree of clonotype sharing among donors. Sampling was restricted to blood, and TCR repertoires in tissues likely differ from the TCR repertoires found in blood. Naive subsets generally had larger estimated clonotype richness than memory subsets did. Compared with non-shared clonotypes, clonotypes shared by all four sorted-subset donors had higher generation probabilities. The genetic and exposure-history diversity represented was limited by the small number of donors.

Comment on this clone: Its binding antigen is unknown. No base quality information exists; no much larger clone differs at one position.

The sample consisted of naive CD4+ T cells sorted from blood. This sample's cell subset or site label indicates: CD45RA+ positively selected. Recombination connected TRBV7-8 to TRBJ1-5; the D gene assignment is ambiguous. This sequence originates from a man aged 25-45 years in good health. The DNA sequence reads TGTGCCAGCAGCTTAATTGGGCGTCAGCCCCAGCATTTT. Translated, it reads CASSLIGRQPQHF.